The TCR beta chain described here comes from a study of blood T cell repertoires in COVID-19. Profiling relied on immunoSEQ multiplex PCR, and the TCRdb table lists in-frame clones only, not all of them. This table holds about 150,000 clones, roughly nine tenths found once. The CDR3 is 15 amino acids. V gave up 5 bases and J gave up 5 bases, with 16 bases separating them. Germline V lookup: CDR1 SEHNR, CDR2 FQNEAQ (reference sequence). This TCR was sampled from a woman aged 40-49 years with acute or convalescent COVID-19. V usage is TRBV7-9 and J usage is TRBJ2-1; no clear D. The sequenced material came from peripheral blood. CDR3 sequence: CASSLRFLQDNEQFF. Written as DNA, the CDR3 is TGTGCCAGCAGCCTTAGGTTCCTCCAGGACAATGAGCAGTTCTTC.